This record looks at one TCR beta chain sequence and its context. This sample stems from a study of blood T cell repertoires in COVID-19. At the level of the study: PBMCs, B-cell-depleted T cells, or T cells provided the cDNA or gDNA that made up the material.

The germline V gene has CDR1 LNHDA and CDR2 SQIVND (reference sequence). The V and J ends lost 4 bases and 7 bases, in that order; junction bases with no gene match: 6. This CDR3 region has 15 residues. Repertoires were generated with immunoSEQ multiplex PCR, while TCRdb's copy carries only in-frame clones and drops some. The repertoire consists of 130,000 or so clones, with approximately 84% occurring once and the leading ten covering roughly 17%. The rearrangement joins TRBV19 to TRBJ2-1, with 11 bases identical to TRBD2. This clonotype originated in a woman of 80 years or more with acute or convalescent COVID-19. Sequencing was carried out using peripheral blood. CDR3 loop: CASSKLAGVFNEQFF. In DNA, the CDR3 is TGTGCCAGTAGTAAACTAGCGGGAGTTTTTAATGAGCAGTTCTTC. The full variable domain, with the rest looked up from reference TRBV19 and TRBJ2-1, is DGGITQSPKYLFRKEGQNVTLSCEQNLNHDAMYWYRQDPGQGLRLIYYSQIVNDFQKGDIAEGYSVSREKKESFPLTVTSAQKNPTAFYLCASSKLAGVFNEQFFGPGTRLTVL.